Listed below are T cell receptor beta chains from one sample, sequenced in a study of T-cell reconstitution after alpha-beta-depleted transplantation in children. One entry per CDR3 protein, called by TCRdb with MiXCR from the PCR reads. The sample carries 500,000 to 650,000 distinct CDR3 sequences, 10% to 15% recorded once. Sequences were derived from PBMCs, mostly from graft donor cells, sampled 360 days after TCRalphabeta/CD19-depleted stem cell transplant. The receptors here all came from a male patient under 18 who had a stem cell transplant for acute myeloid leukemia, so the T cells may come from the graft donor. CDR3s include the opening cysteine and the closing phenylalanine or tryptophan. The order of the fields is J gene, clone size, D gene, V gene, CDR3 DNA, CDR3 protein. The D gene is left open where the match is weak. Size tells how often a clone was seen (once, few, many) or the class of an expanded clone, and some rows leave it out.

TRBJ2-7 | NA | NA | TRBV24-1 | TGTGCCAACCTTAACTACGAGCAGTACTTC | CANLNYEQYF
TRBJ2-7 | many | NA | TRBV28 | TGTGCCAGCAGTGTCCGAGGACTCGACTCCTACGAGCAGTACTTC | CASSVRGLDSYEQYF
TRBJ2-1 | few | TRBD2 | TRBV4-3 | TGCGCCAGCAGCCAAGTAGGACTAGCGGGACGTTATTCCTACAATGAGCAGTTCTTC | CASSQVGLAGRYSYNEQFF
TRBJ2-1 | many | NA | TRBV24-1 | TGTGCCACCAGGACTCGGTTCAATGAGCAGTTCTTC | CATRTRFNEQFF
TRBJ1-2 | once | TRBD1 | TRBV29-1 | TGCAGCGTTCATCTGACAGGGGACGGCTACACCTTC | CSVHLTGDGYTF
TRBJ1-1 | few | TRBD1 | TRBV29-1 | TGCAGCGGGGGGGACAGGGGAGTTGCTGAAGCTTTCTTT | CSGGDRGVAEAFF
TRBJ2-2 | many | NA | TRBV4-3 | TGCGCCAGCAGCCAAGATAATTGGGGGGAGTTCGGCGGGGAGCTGTTTTTT | CASSQDNWGEFGGELFF
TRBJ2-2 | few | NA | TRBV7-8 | TGTGCCAGCAGCAAAAGATCCGCGACGCTTACGAACACCGGGGAGCTGTTTTTT | CASSKRSATLTNTGELFF
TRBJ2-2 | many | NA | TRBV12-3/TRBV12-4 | TGTGCCAGCAGTTTATACACCGCGAACACCGGGGAGCTGTTTTTT | CASSLYTANTGELFF
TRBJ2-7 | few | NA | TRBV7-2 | TGTGCCAGCAGCTACGGGACAAAACGGTGGGAGCAGTACTTC | CASSYGTKRWEQYF
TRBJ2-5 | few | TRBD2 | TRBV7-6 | TGTGCCAGCAGCCTCCACCCCACTAGCGGGAGCGGAGAGACCCAGTACTTC | CASSLHPTSGSGETQYF
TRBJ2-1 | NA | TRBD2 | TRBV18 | TGTGCCAGCTCACCCCTGGGGCTAGCGGGAGGATACAATGAGCAGTTCTTC | CASSPLGLAGGYNEQFF
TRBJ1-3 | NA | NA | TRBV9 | TGTGCCAGCAGCCCTTCGGCCCCTGGAAACACCATATATTTT | CASSPSAPGNTIYF
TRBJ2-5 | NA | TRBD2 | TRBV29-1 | TGCAGCGTCGAGAAGGCTAGCGGGGGTTGGGAGACCCAGTACTTC | CSVEKASGGWETQYF
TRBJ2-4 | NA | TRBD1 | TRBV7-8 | TGTGCCAGCAGTCTTGACAGGGTTAACATTCAGTACTTC | CASSLDRVNIQYF
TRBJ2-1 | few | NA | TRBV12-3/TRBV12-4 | TGTGCCAGCAGTTGGACGTGGCGTTTGCCCTCCTACAATGAGCAGTTCTTC | CASSWTWRLPSYNEQFF
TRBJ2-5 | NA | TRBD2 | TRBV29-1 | TGCAGCGCCTTACTAGCGGGAAGTGAGACCCAGTACTTC | CSALLAGSETQYF
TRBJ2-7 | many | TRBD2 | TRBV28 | TGTGCCAGCAGTTTAATGGGGACTAGCTCCTACGAGCAGTACTTC | CASSLMGTSSYEQYF
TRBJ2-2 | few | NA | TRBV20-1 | TGCAGTGCTAGGAGACCGGCCCTGCTCATCACCGGGGAGCTGTTTTTT | CSARRPALLITGELFF
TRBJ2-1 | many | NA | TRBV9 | TGTGCCAGCAGCTCTCCGGGACCCAACTACAATGAGCAGTTCTTC | CASSSPGPNYNEQFF
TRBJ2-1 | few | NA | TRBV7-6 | TGTGCCAGCAGCTCATTTCGGGGGAGCTCCTACAATGAGCAGTTCTTC | CASSSFRGSSYNEQFF
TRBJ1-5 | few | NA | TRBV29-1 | TGCAGCGCTAAAGCCTGGGGTCAGCCCCAGCATTTT | CSAKAWGQPQHF
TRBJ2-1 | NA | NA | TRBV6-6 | TGTGCCAGCAGTCCCCTGGAGGTCCATGAGCAGTTCTTC | CASSPLEVHEQFF
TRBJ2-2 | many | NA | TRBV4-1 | TGCGCCAGCAGCCACAGACAGGAGGGAGAGCTGTTTTTT | CASSHRQEGELFF
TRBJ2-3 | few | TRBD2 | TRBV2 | TGTGCCAGCAGTGCCCCCCTAGCGGGGCACTACACAGATACGCAGTATTTT | CASSAPLAGHYTDTQYF
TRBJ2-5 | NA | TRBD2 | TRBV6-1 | TGTGCCAGCAATAGAGAAGCGGGGATAACAGAGACCCAGTACTTC | CASNREAGITETQYF
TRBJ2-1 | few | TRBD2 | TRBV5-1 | TGCGCCAGCAGCTGGCTAGCGGGAGCAGCAGGTGAGCAGTTCTTC | CASSWLAGAAGEQFF
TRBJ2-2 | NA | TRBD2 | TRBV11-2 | TGTGCCAGCAGCCCGGGACTAGCGGGAGGGCCACGATGGAACACCGGGGAGCTGTTTTTT | CASSPGLAGGPRWNTGELFF
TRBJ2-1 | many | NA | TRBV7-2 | TGTGCCAGCAGCTTAGCTGGAATGGCGGGCTACAATGAGCAGTTCTTC | CASSLAGMAGYNEQFF
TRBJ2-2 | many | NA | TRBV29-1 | TGCAGCGTTGGCCGGAACACCGGGGAGCTGTTTTTT | CSVGRNTGELFF
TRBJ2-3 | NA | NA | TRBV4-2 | TGTGCCACTCGGGACATCGGGACAGATACGCAGTATTTT | CATRDIGTDTQYF
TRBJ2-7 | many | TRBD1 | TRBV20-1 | TGCAGTGCCCGGGACAGCTCCTACGAGCAGTACTTC | CSARDSSYEQYF
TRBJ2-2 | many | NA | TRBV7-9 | TGTGCCAGCAGCTTATTGCAGGGGTGGACCGGGGAGCTGTTTTTT | CASSLLQGWTGELFF
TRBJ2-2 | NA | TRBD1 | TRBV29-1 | TGCAGCGTTGGGTCCGGGACAGGGGAGACCGGGGAGCTGTTTTTT | CSVGSGTGETGELFF
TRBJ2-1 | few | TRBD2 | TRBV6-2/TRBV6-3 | TGTGCCAGCAGTTACGGTAGCGGGAGTATCGATGAGCAGTTCTTC | CASSYGSGSIDEQFF
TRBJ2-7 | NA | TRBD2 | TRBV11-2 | TGTGCCAGCAGCCACGGGACTAGCACCTTGATCGAGCAGTACTTC | CASSHGTSTLIEQYF
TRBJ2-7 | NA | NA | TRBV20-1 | TGCAGTGCCCAGGCAGACCTCGGGTACGAGCAGTACTTC | CSAQADLGYEQYF
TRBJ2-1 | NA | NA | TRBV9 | TGTGCCAGCAGCGCATCAAGAGATGTTACAGAGGTTACCCCCGGGCTAAGCTCCTACAATGAGCAGTTCTTC | CASSASRDVTEVTPGLSSYNEQFF
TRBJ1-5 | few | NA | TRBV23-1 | TGCGCCAGCAGTCAAATGGAGGGGAGGCGGCAGCCCCAGCATTTT | CASSQMEGRRQPQHF